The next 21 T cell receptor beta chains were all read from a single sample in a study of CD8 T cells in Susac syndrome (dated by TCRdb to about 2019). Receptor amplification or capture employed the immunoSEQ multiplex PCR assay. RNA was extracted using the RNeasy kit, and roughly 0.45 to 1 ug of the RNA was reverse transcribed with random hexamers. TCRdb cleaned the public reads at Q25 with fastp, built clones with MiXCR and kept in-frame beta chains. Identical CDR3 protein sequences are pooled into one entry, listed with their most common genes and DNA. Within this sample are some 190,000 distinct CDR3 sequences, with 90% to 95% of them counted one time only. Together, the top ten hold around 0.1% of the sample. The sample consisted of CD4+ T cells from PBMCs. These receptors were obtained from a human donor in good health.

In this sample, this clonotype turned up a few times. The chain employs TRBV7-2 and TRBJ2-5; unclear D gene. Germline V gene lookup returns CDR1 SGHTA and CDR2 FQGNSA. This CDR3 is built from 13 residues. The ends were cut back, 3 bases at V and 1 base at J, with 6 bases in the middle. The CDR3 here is CASSFRFQETQYF. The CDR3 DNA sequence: TGTGCCAGCAGCTTTCGATTCCAAGAGACCCAGTACTTC.

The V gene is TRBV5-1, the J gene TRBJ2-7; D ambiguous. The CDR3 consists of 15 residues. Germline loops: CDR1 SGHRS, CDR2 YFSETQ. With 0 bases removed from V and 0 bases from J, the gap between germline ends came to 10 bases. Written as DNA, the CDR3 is TGCGCCAGCAGCTTGGGTCCCCGAAGCTCCTACGAGCAGTACTTC. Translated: CASSLGPRSSYEQYF.

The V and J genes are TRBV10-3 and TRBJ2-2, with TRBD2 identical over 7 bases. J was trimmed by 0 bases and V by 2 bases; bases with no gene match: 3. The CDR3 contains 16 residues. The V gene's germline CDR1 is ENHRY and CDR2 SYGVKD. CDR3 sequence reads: CAISEGLAANTGELFF. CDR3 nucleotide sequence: TGTGCCATCAGTGAGGGGCTAGCGGCGAACACCGGGGAGCTGTTTTTT.

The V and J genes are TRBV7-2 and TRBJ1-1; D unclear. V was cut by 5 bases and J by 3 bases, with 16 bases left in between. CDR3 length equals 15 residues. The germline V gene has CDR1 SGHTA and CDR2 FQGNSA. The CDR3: CASSPPGTRYTEAFF. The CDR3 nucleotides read TGTGCCAGCAGCCCCCCCGGAACACGGTACACTGAAGCTTTCTTT.

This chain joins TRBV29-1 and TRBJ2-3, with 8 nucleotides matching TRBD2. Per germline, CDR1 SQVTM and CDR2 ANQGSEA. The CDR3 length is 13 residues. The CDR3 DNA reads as TGCAGTTTAGGAGGACTAGCTGCAGATACGCAGTATTTT. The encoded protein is CSLGGLAADTQYF.

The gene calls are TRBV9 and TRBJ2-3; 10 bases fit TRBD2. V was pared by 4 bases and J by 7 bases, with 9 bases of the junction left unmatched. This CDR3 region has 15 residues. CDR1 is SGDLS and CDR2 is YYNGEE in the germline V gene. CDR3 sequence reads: CASSPSSSGGNTQYF. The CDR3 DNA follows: TGTGCCAGCAGCCCCTCATCTAGCGGGGGAAATACGCAGTATTTT.

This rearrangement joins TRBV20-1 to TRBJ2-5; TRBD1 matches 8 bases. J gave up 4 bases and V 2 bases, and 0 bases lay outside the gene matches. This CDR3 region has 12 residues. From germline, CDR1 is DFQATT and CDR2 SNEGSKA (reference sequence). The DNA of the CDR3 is TGCAGTGCTAGACAGGGGGCAGAGACCCAGTACTTC. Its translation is CSARQGAETQYF.

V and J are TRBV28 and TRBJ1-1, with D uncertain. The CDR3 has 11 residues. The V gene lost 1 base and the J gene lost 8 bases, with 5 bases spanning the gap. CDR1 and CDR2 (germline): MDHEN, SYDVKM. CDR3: CASSLYGEAFF. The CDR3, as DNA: TGTGCCAGCAGTTTATATGGGGAAGCTTTCTTT.

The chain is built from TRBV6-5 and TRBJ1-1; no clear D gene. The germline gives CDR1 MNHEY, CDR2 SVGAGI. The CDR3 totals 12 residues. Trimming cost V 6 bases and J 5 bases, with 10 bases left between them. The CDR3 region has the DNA TGTGCCAGCAGGGATTGGCAAACTGAAGCTTTCTTT. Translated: CASRDWQTEAFF.

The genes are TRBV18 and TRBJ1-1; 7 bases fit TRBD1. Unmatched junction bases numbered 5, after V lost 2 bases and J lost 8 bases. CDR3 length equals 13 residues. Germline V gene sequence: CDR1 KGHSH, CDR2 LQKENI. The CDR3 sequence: CASSPTPGQEAFF. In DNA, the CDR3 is TGTGCCAGCTCACCAACCCCGGGACAGGAAGCTTTCTTT.

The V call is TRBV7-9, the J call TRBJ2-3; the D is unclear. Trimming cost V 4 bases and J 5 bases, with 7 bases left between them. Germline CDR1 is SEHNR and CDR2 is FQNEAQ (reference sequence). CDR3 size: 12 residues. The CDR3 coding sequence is TGTGCCAGCAGCTACCCGGGAGATACGCAGTATTTT. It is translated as CASSYPGDTQYF.

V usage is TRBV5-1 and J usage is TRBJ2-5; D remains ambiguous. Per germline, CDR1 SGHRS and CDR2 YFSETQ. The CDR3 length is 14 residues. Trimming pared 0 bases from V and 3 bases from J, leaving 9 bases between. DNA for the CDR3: TGCGCCAGCAGCTTGGGTGTAGGGAAAGAGACCCAGTACTTC. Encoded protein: CASSLGVGKETQYF. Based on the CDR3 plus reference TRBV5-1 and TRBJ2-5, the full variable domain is KAGVTQTPRYLIKTRGQQVTLSCSPISGHRSVSWYQQTPGQGLQFLFEYFSETQRNKGNFPGRFSGRQFSNSRSEMNVSTLELGDSALYLCASSLGVGKETQYFGPGTRLLVL.

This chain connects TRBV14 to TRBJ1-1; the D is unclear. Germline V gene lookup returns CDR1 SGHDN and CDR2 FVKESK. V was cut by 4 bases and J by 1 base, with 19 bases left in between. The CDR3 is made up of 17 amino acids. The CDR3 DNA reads TGTGCCAGCAGCCTCATAAAGGTCGCCGTGGGGAACACTGAAGCTTTCTTT. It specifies CASSLIKVAVGNTEAFF.

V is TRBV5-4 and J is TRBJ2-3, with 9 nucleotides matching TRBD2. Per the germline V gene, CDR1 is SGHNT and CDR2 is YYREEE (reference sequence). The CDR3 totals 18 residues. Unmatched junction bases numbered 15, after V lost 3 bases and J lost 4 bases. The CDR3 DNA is TGTGCCAGCAGCTCGTCGGTGCGGGGGGGCGGCTTCTCAGATACGCAGTATTTT. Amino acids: CASSSSVRGGGFSDTQYF.

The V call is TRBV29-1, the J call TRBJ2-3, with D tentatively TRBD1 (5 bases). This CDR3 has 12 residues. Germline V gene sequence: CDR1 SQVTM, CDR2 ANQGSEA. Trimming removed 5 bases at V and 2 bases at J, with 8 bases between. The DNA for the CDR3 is TGCAGCGTTTTCAGGGACACAGATACGCAGTATTTT. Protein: CSVFRDTDTQYF.

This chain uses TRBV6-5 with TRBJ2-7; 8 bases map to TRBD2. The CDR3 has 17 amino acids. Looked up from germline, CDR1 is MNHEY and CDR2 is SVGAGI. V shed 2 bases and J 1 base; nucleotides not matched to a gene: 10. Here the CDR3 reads CASSYLRGAGVSYEQYF. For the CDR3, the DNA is TGTGCCAGCAGTTACCTACGGGGAGCGGGGGTATCCTACGAGCAGTACTTC.

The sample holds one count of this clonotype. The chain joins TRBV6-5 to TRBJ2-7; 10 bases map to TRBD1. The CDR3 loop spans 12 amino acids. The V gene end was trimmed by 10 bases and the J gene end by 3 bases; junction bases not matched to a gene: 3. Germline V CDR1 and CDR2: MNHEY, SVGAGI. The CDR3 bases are TGTGCCACCCGGACAGGGGGCTACGAGCAGTACTTC. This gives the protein CATRTGGYEQYF.

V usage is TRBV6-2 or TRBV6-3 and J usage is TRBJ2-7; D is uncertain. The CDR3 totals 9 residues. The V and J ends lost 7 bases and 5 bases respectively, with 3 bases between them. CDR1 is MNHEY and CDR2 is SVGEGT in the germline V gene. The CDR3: CASMHEQYV. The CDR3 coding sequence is TGTGCCAGCATGCACGAGCAGTACGTC.

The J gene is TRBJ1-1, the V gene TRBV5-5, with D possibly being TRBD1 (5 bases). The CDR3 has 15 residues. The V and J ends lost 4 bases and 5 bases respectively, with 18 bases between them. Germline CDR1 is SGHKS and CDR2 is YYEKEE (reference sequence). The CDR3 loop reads CASSLSGVSNTEAFF. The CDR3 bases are TGTGCCAGCAGCCTATCGGGGGTCTCGAATACTGAAGCTTTCTTT.

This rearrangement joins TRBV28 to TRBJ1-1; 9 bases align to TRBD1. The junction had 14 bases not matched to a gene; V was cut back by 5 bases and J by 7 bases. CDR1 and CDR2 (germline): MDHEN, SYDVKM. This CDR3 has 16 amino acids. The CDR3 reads CASSPSFWTGVGEAFF. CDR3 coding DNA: TGTGCCAGCAGTCCGTCCTTCTGGACAGGGGTTGGTGAAGCTTTCTTT.

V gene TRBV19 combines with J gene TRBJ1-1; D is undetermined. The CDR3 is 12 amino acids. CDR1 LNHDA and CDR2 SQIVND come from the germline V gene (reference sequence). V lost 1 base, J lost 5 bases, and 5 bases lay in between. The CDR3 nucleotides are TGTGCCAGTAGTATAGCACAGACTGAAGCTTTCTTT. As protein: CASSIAQTEAFF.